The present T cell receptor (beta chain) was sequenced within a study of T cells in Graves' hyperthyroidism and ophthalmopathy. Findings of the study overall: Model output signaled ophthalmopathy a median approximately 6 months ahead of onset. Blood also contained most expanded thyroid clonotypes above 0.001.

Regions amplified from RNA transcripts were the TCR beta CDR3 regions. Using the HTBI primer set, a first-round RT-PCR was run on the TCR CDR3. TCRdb re-derived calls from the multiplex PCR reads in MiXCR, one entry per CDR3 protein. The table lists nearly 750,000 distinct CDR3 sequences, 35% of them singletons. This clonotype was found a few times. Antigen specificity is unknown. This CDR3 comprises 14 residues. CDR1 and CDR2 from the germline V gene are SNHLY and FYNNEI. The V and J ends lost 10 bases and 7 bases respectively, with 19 bases between them. The sequenced sample was blood. The V gene is TRBV2, the J gene TRBJ2-2; perhaps D is TRBD1 or TRBD2 (5 bases each). The receptor was derived from a woman between 40 and 50 years old with Graves' hyperthyroidism. For the CDR3, the DNA is TGTGCCAACGGACCCAGGGTTGGGGGCGGGGAGCTGTTTTTT. This encodes CANGPRVGGGELFF.